This TCR beta chain was found in a study of blood T cell repertoires in COVID-19. The wider study: Both acute and convalescent COVID-19 samples were obtained from the United States, Italy and Spain. T cells, B-cell-depleted T cells, or PBMCs supplied cDNA or gDNA.

The V end was cut by 6 bases, the J end by 0 bases, with 18 bases between. The CDR3 is 17 amino acids. CDR1 and CDR2 from the germline V gene are LNHDA and SQIVND (reference sequence). Per the original methods: Estimation of nucleated cell counts was performed using reference gene primer amplification. Only in-frame clones appear in the TCRdb table, and some are missing; sequencing was by immunoSEQ multiplex PCR. That table gives V, J and clone size, and the DNA gave D and trimming. This sample has approximately 170,000 clones, with about 86% found just once. This chain uses TRBV19 with TRBJ2-1, with D possibly matching TRBD2 (5 bases). This receptor was obtained from a man aged 50 to 59 with active or convalescent COVID-19. Sequencing was done on a sample of peripheral blood. The CDR3 nucleotides are TGTGCCAGTAGCAATGGGGTGACCACTAGCTCCTACAATGAGCAGTTCTTC. Its protein is CASSNGVTTSSYNEQFF.